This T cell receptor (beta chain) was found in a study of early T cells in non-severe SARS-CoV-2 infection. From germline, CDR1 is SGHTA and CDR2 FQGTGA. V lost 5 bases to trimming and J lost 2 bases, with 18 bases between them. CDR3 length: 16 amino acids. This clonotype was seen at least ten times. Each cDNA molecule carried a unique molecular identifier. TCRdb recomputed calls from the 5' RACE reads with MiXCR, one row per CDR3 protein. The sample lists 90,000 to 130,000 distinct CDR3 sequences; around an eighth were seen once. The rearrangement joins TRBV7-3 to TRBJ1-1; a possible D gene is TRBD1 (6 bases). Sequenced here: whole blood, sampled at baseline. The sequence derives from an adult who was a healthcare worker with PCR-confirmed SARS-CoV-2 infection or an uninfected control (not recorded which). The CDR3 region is CASSPYLGGINTEAFF. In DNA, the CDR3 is TGTGCCAGCAGCCCGTATCTAGGGGGTATTAACACTGAAGCTTTCTTT.